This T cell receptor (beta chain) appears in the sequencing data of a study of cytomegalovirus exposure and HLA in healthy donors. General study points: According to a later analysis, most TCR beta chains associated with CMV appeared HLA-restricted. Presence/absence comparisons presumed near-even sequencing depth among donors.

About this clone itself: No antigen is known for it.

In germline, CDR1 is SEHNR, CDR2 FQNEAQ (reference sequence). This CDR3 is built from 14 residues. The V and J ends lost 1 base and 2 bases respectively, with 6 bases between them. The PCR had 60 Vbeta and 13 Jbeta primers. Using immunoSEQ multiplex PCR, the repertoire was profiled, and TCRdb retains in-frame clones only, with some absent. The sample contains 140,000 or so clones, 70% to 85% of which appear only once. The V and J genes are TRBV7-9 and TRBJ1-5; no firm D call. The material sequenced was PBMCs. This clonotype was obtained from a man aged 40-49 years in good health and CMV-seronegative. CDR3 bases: TGTGCCAGCAGCTTAGGGGAGGGCAATCAGCCCCAGCATTTT. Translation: CASSLGEGNQPQHF.